The following is a T cell receptor (beta chain) sequence with its context. Antigen specificity is unknown. The sample is drawn from a study of regulatory T cells in long-lasting Graves disease. Whole-study findings and limits: Persistent patients had a count of shared public clonotypes (around 2,500) that exceeded that of new patients (approximately 1,000). Relative to newly diagnosed Graves' patients, persistent ones had lower TCR diversity.

Documented time point: newly diagnosed GD, antithyroid drugs for less than 3 months. Extracted PBMC RNA gave rise to the TCR library. The CDR3 runs 13 residues. Trimming left V 1 base short and J 4 bases short, with 8 bases between. CDR1 is SGHRS and CDR2 is YFSETQ in the germline V gene. To make TCR beta libraries, researchers used iRepertoire HTBI primers and Arm-PCR of CDR3 regions. TCRdb re-analysed the multiplex PCR reads in MiXCR, keeping a single row per CDR3 protein. The repertoire consists of a few hundred thousand distinct CDR3 sequences, with 12% to 15% occurring once and the leading ten covering approximately 17%. This same sample was also taken into another study, of T cells in Graves' hyperthyroidism and ophthalmopathy. Per that paper: Researchers found most expanded thyroid clonotypes above 0.001 in blood as well.

The clonotype comes from a woman aged 50 to 65 with Graves disease. Sequenced here: peripheral blood mononuclear cells (PBMCs), sampled at new diagnosis, from a patient treated with antithyroid drugs. The J gene is TRBJ1-1, the V gene TRBV5-1; D ambiguous. As DNA, the CDR3 is TGCGCCAGCAGCTTGACGGCAGGCACTGAAGCTTTCTTT. It specifies CASSLTAGTEAFF.